This T cell receptor (beta chain) was retrieved from a study of blood T cell repertoires in COVID-19. The table lists this clone with a count of one. Trimming took 3 bases from V and 2 from J, leaving 17 bases between them. The CDR3 covers 17 residues. Germline lookup yields CDR1 SGHNT and CDR2 YENEEA. Here immunoSEQ multiplex PCR was the method, and the copy in TCRdb shows in-frame clones only, minus some. The table shows over 90,000 clones, with around 82% occurring only once. Sequences were obtained from peripheral blood. The chain couples TRBV11-3 to TRBJ2-1; possible D gene TRBD1, 10 bases. This receptor was identified in a man aged 50 to 60 with active or convalescent COVID-19. The CDR3 spells CASSFAGGTGAYNEQFF. The CDR3 nucleotides are TGTGCCAGCAGCTTTGCGGGGGGGACAGGGGCCTACAATGAGCAGTTCTTC.